The entry below gives a single T cell receptor (beta chain) sequence along with its context. Its antigen remains unidentified. This entry belongs to a study of long-term antiretroviral therapy in people with HIV. General study results and limits: HIV repertoire CDR3 lengths ranged less widely than those of controls.

Version v3.0 of the immunoSEQ assay was performed at survey level. Sequencing used immunoSEQ multiplex PCR; TCRdb keeps in-frame clones, though not all of them. The table includes some 45,000 clones, around nine tenths detected once. The CDR3 spans 15 residues. The V segment lost 5 bases and the J segment 3 bases; nucleotides outside the gene matches: 6. CDR1 is SNHLY, CDR2 FYNNEI, per germline. This sequence originates from a woman between 45 and 60 years old with HIV. V and J are TRBV2 and TRBJ2-5; 10 nucleotides align to TRBD2. Material: unsorted PBMCs, obtained 0.1 years before starting antiretroviral therapy. CDR3 nucleotide sequence: TGTGCCAGCAGTCCCGGACTAGCGGCCGAAGAGACCCAGTACTTC. Its translation: CASSPGLAAEETQYF.